The entry below gives a single T cell receptor (beta chain) sequence along with its context. Its antigen remains unidentified. The protocol was immunoSEQ multiplex PCR, while the TCRdb copy is restricted to in-frame clones and leaves out a portion. The sample consists of some 11,000 clones, more than 70% of them appearing once. The sample belongs to a study of vaccination effects on CD4 cells after COVID-19. About the study: Post-vaccine draws lagged the second dose by a median of 72 days. Study-wide findings and caveats: Early timepoints after infection were absent, and convalescent patients were few in the study.

The CDR3 length is 16 residues. V gave up 4 bases and J gave up 0 bases; unmatched junction bases: 4. Germline CDR1 LGHNA, CDR2 YNFKEQ. Sequencing was preceded by expansion of antigen-specific CD4+ T cells with viral peptide pools in the ViraFEST assay. With approximately ten days of culture completed, CD4+ T cells were isolated. Participants each got two BNT162b2 or mRNA-1273 vaccine doses. On both days 3 and 7, half of the culture medium was replaced with IL-2 medium. The rearrangement joins TRBV4-2 to TRBJ2-2, with 8 nucleotides matching TRBD1. The sample was CD4+ T cells from PBMCs cultured with SARS-CoV-2 spike peptides, taken after COVID-19 vaccination. The receptor comes from a human donor who received a COVID-19 vaccine. The CDR3 is CASSPPGQANTGELFF. The CDR3 DNA is TGTGCCAGCAGCCCGCCGGGACAGGCGAACACCGGGGAGCTGTTTTTT.